These 17 T cell receptor beta chains were sequenced from one sample in a study of monozygotic twins with inflammatory bowel disease. Each CDR3 protein gets one entry in TCRdb, which reprocessed the 5' RACE reads and gives no DNA. The data show nearly 450,000 distinct CDR3 sequences, and the top ten clones hold approximately 2.4%. Sequencing input: blood. The receptors were sampled from a human donor with ulcerative colitis or Crohn's disease, or a healthy co-twin of an affected twin (not recorded which).

This chain joins TRBV5-6 and TRBJ2-3. From germline, CDR1 is SGHDT and CDR2 YYEEEE. The CDR3 totals 11 residues. CDR3 residues: CASSLQTTQYF.

The chain recombines TRBV10-3 with TRBJ1-1. This CDR3 has 12 amino acids. Germline CDR1 reads ENHRY; CDR2 reads SYGVKD. CDR3: CAISEAWTEAFF.

The J gene is TRBJ1-2, the V gene TRBV9. CDR1 SGDLS and CDR2 YYNGEE come from the germline V gene. This CDR3 is built from 13 residues. The chain's CDR3 is CASSVGSEGGYTF.

The J gene is TRBJ1-2, the V gene TRBV6-5; TCRdb returns TRBD1, unconfirmable since there is no DNA. From germline, CDR1 is MNHEY and CDR2 SVGAGI. The CDR3 is 13 amino acids. The CDR3 sequence: CATRRDPNYGYTF.

V gene TRBV5-1 combines with J gene TRBJ1-2; the TRBD1 assignment by TCRdb is unverifiable without DNA. Germline lookup yields CDR1 SGHRS and CDR2 YFSETQ. CDR3 length: 12 amino acids. CDR3 region: CASNPGGYGYTF. The whole variable domain, filled in from reference TRBV5-1 and TRBJ1-2, reads KAGVTQTPRYLIKTRGQQVTLSCSPISGHRSVSWYQQTPGQGLQFLFEYFSETQRNKGNFPGRFSGRQFSNSRSEMNVSTLELGDSALYLCASNPGGYGYTFGSGTRLTVV.

V usage is TRBV5-5 and J usage is TRBJ2-3; no DNA is available, so the TRBD1 call from TCRdb remains unchecked. The CDR3 spans 16 residues. Germline-derived CDR1 and CDR2 are SGHKS and YYEKEE (reference sequence). CDR3 sequence reads: CASNWGGQIEGDTQYF.

The chain employs TRBV28 and TRBJ2-7; TCRdb's D call of TRBD1 is untestable without DNA. The CDR3 runs to 16 residues. CDR1 is MDHEN, CDR2 SYDVKM, per germline. The CDR3 here is CASTEPGTSSSYEQYF.

The rearrangement links TRBV5-1 to TRBJ1-1. The germline V gene has CDR1 SGHRS and CDR2 YFSETQ. CDR3 length equals 15 residues. The CDR3 here is CASSHDGSGNTEAFF.

This chain joins TRBV5-1 and TRBJ2-5; checking the TCRdb D call of TRBD1 is not possible without DNA. The CDR3 length is 13 residues. CDR1 is SGHRS and CDR2 is YFSETQ in the germline V gene. CDR3 amino acids: CASSLGQKETQYF. Full variable domain (rest looked up from reference TRBV5-1 and TRBJ2-5): KAGVTQTPRYLIKTRGQQVTLSCSPISGHRSVSWYQQTPGQGLQFLFEYFSETQRNKGNFPGRFSGRQFSNSRSEMNVSTLELGDSALYLCASSLGQKETQYFGPGTRLLVL.

The V gene is TRBV20-1, the J gene TRBJ1-4. Germline V gives CDR1 DFQATT, CDR2 SNEGSKA (reference sequence). The CDR3 sequence is 15 residues long. CDR3 protein: CSAPYRGRNNEKLFF.

The CDR3 reads CASSLEGLRETQNF. The chain links TRBV5-5 to TRBJ2-5; the D gene TCRdb calls, TRBD2, cannot be checked with no DNA. Germline V gene sequence: CDR1 SGHKS, CDR2 YYEKEE (reference sequence). The CDR3 is 14 amino acids. The full variable domain, with the rest looked up from reference TRBV5-5 and TRBJ2-5, is DAGVTQSPTHLIKTRGQQVTLRCSPISGHKSVSWYQQVLGQGPQFIFQYYEKEERGRGNFPDRFSARQFPNYSSELNVNALLLGDSALYLCASSLEGLRETQNFGPGTRLLVL.

The V gene is TRBV11-2, the J gene TRBJ2-4; TCRdb outputs TRBD1, but without DNA this stays unchecked. The length of the CDR3 is 15 residues. CDR1 is SGHAT and CDR2 is FQNNGV in the germline V gene. The CDR3 loop is CASSSQDPSKNIQYF.

V usage is TRBV27 and J usage is TRBJ1-5; lacking DNA, the TRBD1 call made by TCRdb goes unchecked. Germline CDR1 is MNHEY and CDR2 is SMNVEV (reference sequence). This CDR3 is 15 amino acids long. CDR3 sequence: CASSLSRGGDQPQHF.

The chain links TRBV24-1 to TRBJ1-2. Germline values: CDR1 KGHDR, CDR2 SFDVKD. The CDR3 loop spans 13 amino acids. CDR3 in amino acids: CATSDLRNRGYTF.

The chain has TRBV19 and TRBJ2-1. CDR3 size: 14 residues. Germline V gene sequence: CDR1 LNHDA, CDR2 SQIVND (reference sequence). CDR3 sequence: CASSYRSPYNEQFF. Using reference TRBV19 and TRBJ2-1 for the parts outside the CDR3, the full variable domain is DGGITQSPKYLFRKEGQNVTLSCEQNLNHDAMYWYRQDPGQGLRLIYYSQIVNDFQKGDIAEGYSVSREKKESFPLTVTSAQKNPTAFYLCASSYRSPYNEQFFGPGTRLTVL.

The chain uses TRBV12-3 or TRBV12-4 and TRBJ2-1; TCRdb picks TRBD1, but there is no DNA to check that call. This CDR3 spans 13 amino acids. The CDR3 spells CASRSTGTPEQFF.

This sequence joins TRBV7-6 and TRBJ2-7; TCRdb returns TRBD1, unconfirmable since there is no DNA. CDR1 is SGHVS and CDR2 is FNYEAQ in the germline V gene. CDR3 size: 14 residues. CDR3 sequence reads: CASTVKANSYEQYF. The full variable domain, its missing parts supplied by reference TRBV7-6 and TRBJ2-7, is GAGVSQSPRYKVTKRGQDVALRCDPISGHVSLYWYRQALGQGPEFLTYFNYEAQQDKSGLPNDRFSAERPEGSISTLTIQRTEQRDSAMYRCASTVKANSYEQYFGPGTRLTVT.